A single sample is the source of the 22 T cell receptor beta chains below, sequenced in a study of response to subunit inactivated influenza vaccine. TCRdb re-called the RT-PCR reads through MiXCR, storing one row per CDR3 protein. The sample holds some 500,000 distinct CDR3 sequences, about 25% seen once. The material sequenced was CD4+ T cells sorted from PBMCs, taken around 5 days after vaccination. Every receptor here comes from a man in his fifties who received an inactivated influenza vaccine.

The J gene is TRBJ1-6, the V gene TRBV20-1, with unresolved D. Per germline, CDR1 DFQATT and CDR2 SNEGSKA (reference sequence). The CDR3 runs to 12 residues. Between the trimmed V and J ends, which lost 3 bases and 10 bases, there was a span of 10 bases. CDR3 region: CSASPGGSPLHF. Here the CDR3 DNA reads TGCAGTGCTAGTCCGGGAGGGTCACCCCTCCACTTT.

The chain links TRBV20-1 to TRBJ2-2, with D perhaps TRBD1 (6 bases). The germline V and J ends were trimmed by 5 bases and 5 bases, with 9 bases remaining between them. Germline CDR1 is DFQATT and CDR2 is SNEGSKA (reference sequence). The CDR3 runs 12 residues. The CDR3 DNA sequence: TGCAGTGCTTACAGGGATACCGGGGAGCTGTTTTTT. Its protein is CSAYRDTGELFF.

This chain's CDR3 is CASSYLADPYEQYF. The CDR3 bases are TGTGCCAGCAGCTACCTAGCGGATCCCTACGAGCAGTACTTC. This chain links TRBV7-8 with TRBJ2-7; 7 nucleotides align to TRBD2. J gave up 2 bases and V 4 bases, and 5 bases lay outside the gene matches. The CDR3 loop spans 14 amino acids. CDR1 SGHVS and CDR2 FQNEAQ come from the germline V gene.

V is TRBV3-1 and J is TRBJ2-1, with 14 bases lining up with TRBD2. Trimming took 10 bases from V and 0 from J; bases not matched to a gene: 5. CDR3 length equals 16 residues. Looked up from germline, CDR1 is LGHDT and CDR2 is YNNKEL (reference sequence). The CDR3 sequence is CATNGLAGGSYNEQFF. In DNA, the CDR3 is TGTGCCACTAATGGACTAGCGGGAGGCTCCTACAATGAGCAGTTCTTC.

This chain connects TRBV7-2 to TRBJ2-1; tentatively, D is TRBD1 (6 bases). CDR3 size: 14 residues. Trimming cost V 6 bases and J 1 base, with 10 bases left between them. Germline V gives CDR1 SGHTA, CDR2 FQGNSA. CDR3 residues: CASRGQISYNEQFF. CDR3 sequence (DNA): TGTGCCAGCAGAGGACAGATTTCCTACAATGAGCAGTTCTTC.

In this sample, this clonotype turned up many times. The chain is built from TRBV5-1 and TRBJ1-1; D may be TRBD1 (6 bases). Trimming removed 6 bases at V and 3 bases at J, with 18 bases between. CDR3 length equals 15 residues. In germline, CDR1 is SGHRS, CDR2 YFSETQ. CDR3 sequence (DNA): TGCGCCAGCACTATGAGGGGGGGGTTAGACACTGAAGCTTTCTTT. Protein: CASTMRGGLDTEAFF.

This clonotype has only a few counts. The V and J genes are TRBV6-1 and TRBJ1-1; no reliable D call. Per the germline V gene, CDR1 is MNHNS and CDR2 is SASEGT. V was trimmed by 6 bases and J by 0 bases, leaving 11 bases between them. The CDR3 extends over 14 amino acids. CDR3 loop: CASRPSGMNTEAFF. The CDR3 region has the DNA TGTGCCAGCAGACCCAGCGGAATGAACACTGAAGCTTTCTTT.

V usage is TRBV5-1 and J usage is TRBJ2-7; 8 bases agree with TRBD2. The CDR3 is 15 amino acids. With V trimmed by 0 bases and J by 4 bases, 6 bases remained unmatched. CDR1 and CDR2 from the germline V gene are SGHRS and YFSETQ. The CDR3 DNA reads as TGCGCCAGCAGCTTGGGGGGGAGCGGGAGATACGAGCAGTACTTC. It translates to CASSLGGSGRYEQYF.

This clonotype has more than one count but fewer than ten. The rearrangement joins TRBV29-1 to TRBJ2-1, with TRBD1 matching over 11 bases. Germline CDR1 SQVTM, CDR2 ANQGSEA. The V and J ends lost 6 bases and 13 bases, in that order; junction bases with no gene match: 8. This CDR3 contains 12 residues. DNA of the CDR3: TGCAGCGTGGAACGGGACAGGGGGAGTCAGTTCTTC. Protein sequence: CSVERDRGSQFF.

This chain joins TRBV4-2 and TRBJ2-3; no clear D gene. Trimming removed 4 bases at V and 0 bases at J, with 14 bases between. CDR1 and CDR2 (germline): LGHNA, YNFKEQ. CDR3 size: 16 residues. CDR3 DNA: TGTGCCAGCAGCCTCGTCCTTGAGTCTAGCACAGATACGCAGTATTTT. This encodes CASSLVLESSTDTQYF.

The chain joins TRBV18 to TRBJ2-1, with D tentatively TRBD2 (6 bases). Germline CDR1 and CDR2: KGHSH and LQKENI. The CDR3 extends over 13 amino acids. V gave up 5 bases and J gave up 5 bases, with 10 bases separating them. CDR3 loop: CASSAGTDNEQFF. The CDR3 DNA is TGTGCCAGCTCAGCGGGGACGGACAATGAGCAGTTCTTC.

This clonotype has more than one count but fewer than ten. The chain uses TRBV11-2 and TRBJ2-3, with no clear D. This CDR3 comprises 15 residues. The V gene lost 6 bases and the J gene lost 5 bases, with 18 bases spanning the gap. Germline loops: CDR1 SGHAT, CDR2 FQNNGV. CDR3 sequence (DNA): TGTGCCAGCAGTTTCCGGCAATTACGAGGAGATACGCAGTATTTT. Amino acids: CASSFRQLRGDTQYF.

In DNA form, the CDR3 reads TGTGCCAGCAGTTACGCCCCGGGACAGGGGGCTGGCTACACCTTC. Protein sequence: CASSYAPGQGAGYTF. The V and J genes are TRBV6-5 and TRBJ1-2, with 12 bases fitting TRBD1. The CDR3 totals 15 residues. Germline CDR1 MNHEY, CDR2 SVGAGI. V lost 2 bases, J lost 7 bases, and 5 bases stayed unmatched.

The genes are TRBV12-3 or TRBV12-4 and TRBJ2-1, with 7 bases matching TRBD1. V was pared by 3 bases and J by 8 bases, with 7 bases of the junction left unmatched. The CDR3 extends over 14 amino acids. The CDR3 region has the DNA TGTGCCAGCAGTTTGACCGGGGACAGCGATGAGCAGTTCTTC. It specifies CASSLTGDSDEQFF.

The chain joins TRBV20-1 to TRBJ2-5, with D uncertain. Germline V gene lookup returns CDR1 DFQATT and CDR2 SNEGSKA (reference sequence). The length of the CDR3 is 15 residues. V shed 1 base and J shed 0 bases, with 12 bases lying between them. CDR3 sequence reads: CSARAVGSYQETQYF. The CDR3 DNA is TGCAGTGCTAGAGCGGTAGGGTCGTACCAAGAGACCCAGTACTTC.

J is TRBJ2-1 and V is TRBV29-1; a possible D gene is TRBD1 (6 bases). The germline V and J ends were trimmed by 3 bases and 0 bases, with 30 bases remaining between them. The germline CDR1 and CDR2 sequences are SQVTM and ANQGSEA. The CDR3 consists of 21 residues. The CDR3 DNA sequence: TGCAGCGTTGATAACAGGGTTAGGGACAACACGAGAACTCGCTCCTACAATGAGCAGTTCTTC. It yields the protein CSVDNRVRDNTRTRSYNEQFF.

This rearrangement joins TRBV29-1 to TRBJ1-1; D possibly corresponds to TRBD1 (6 bases). From germline, CDR1 is SQVTM and CDR2 ANQGSEA. V lost 5 bases and J 2 bases, leaving 12 bases between the germline ends. This CDR3 spans 13 amino acids. CDR3 protein: CSVLGGPNTEAFF. CDR3 nucleotides: TGCAGCGTTTTGGGGGGCCCAAACACTGAAGCTTTCTTT.

The chain employs TRBV11-2 and TRBJ2-3; tentative D call: TRBD2 (6 bases). In germline, CDR1 is SGHAT, CDR2 FQNNGV. V shed 5 bases and J shed 3 bases, with 21 bases lying between them. There are 17 residues in the CDR3. CDR3 region: CASSGRLGNVRTDTQYF. As DNA, the CDR3 is TGTGCCAGCAGCGGACGACTAGGAAATGTCAGGACAGATACGCAGTATTTT.

In DNA, the CDR3 is TGCAGTGCTAGAGACCCGCGGGGCAGCCCCTATTCACCCCTCCACTTT. This gives the protein CSARDPRGSPYSPLHF. The rearrangement links TRBV20-1 to TRBJ1-6, with D possibly being TRBD1 (5 bases). The V and J ends lost 0 bases and 8 bases respectively, with 17 bases between them. The CDR3 has 16 residues. Germline CDR1 and CDR2: DFQATT and SNEGSKA (reference sequence).

The chain couples TRBV20-1 to TRBJ1-1; 9 bases map to TRBD1. The V and J ends lost 6 bases and 4 bases, in that order; junction bases with no gene match: 6. The CDR3 has 13 amino acids. Germline V lookup: CDR1 DFQATT, CDR2 SNEGSKA (reference sequence). CDR3 sequence reads: CSARDRDSTEAFF. The DNA for the CDR3 is TGCAGTGCCCGGGACAGGGACAGCACTGAAGCTTTCTTT.

Many counts were recorded for this clonotype. The V gene is TRBV11-2, the J gene TRBJ1-4; D is possibly TRBD1 (5 bases). The CDR3 contains 14 residues. V dropped 1 base and J dropped 4 bases, with 7 bases sitting between them. The germline V gene has CDR1 SGHAT and CDR2 FQNNGV. The CDR3 nucleotides are TGTGCCAGCAGCTTAGGGGACCTTAATGAAAAACTGTTTTTT. Its protein is CASSLGDLNEKLFF.

This chain links TRBV5-1 with TRBJ2-3; 15 bases are a match to TRBD2. The CDR3 totals 17 residues. The J segment lost 2 bases and the V segment lost 3 bases, leaving 4 bases of the junction unmatched. CDR1 and CDR2 (germline): SGHRS, YFSETQ. The DNA of the CDR3 is TGCGCCAGCAGCTCTTGGACTAGCGGGGGGGTCACAGATACGCAGTATTTT. It codes for CASSSWTSGGVTDTQYF.